These 30 T cell receptor beta chains were sequenced from one sample in a study of T cells in Graves' hyperthyroidism and ophthalmopathy. Researchers took RNA transcripts and amplified the TCR beta CDR3 regions from them. An initial round of RT-PCR targeting the TCR CDR3 relied on the HTBI primer set. TCRdb re-derived calls from the multiplex PCR reads in MiXCR, one entry per CDR3 protein. Found here are 360,000 or so distinct CDR3 sequences, 15% to 20% of them singletons; the top ten hold 3% to 4%. Material for sequencing was blood. These receptors were taken from a woman aged 18-29 years with Graves' hyperthyroidism.

V and J are TRBV27 and TRBJ1-5, with D unclear. V was clipped by 3 bases and J by 7 bases, with 13 bases between them. This CDR3 contains 14 residues. The germline gives CDR1 MNHEY, CDR2 SMNVEV (reference sequence). CDR3 residues: CASSLRGGSQPQHF. The CDR3 coding sequence is TGTGCCAGCAGTTTGCGAGGCGGCAGCCAGCCCCAGCATTTT.

This clonotype was seen repeatedly, ten times or more. The chain has TRBV12-3 or TRBV12-4 and TRBJ1-5; TRBD1 matches 7 bases. Trimming removed 5 bases from V and 6 bases from J; junction bases left unmatched: 7. The CDR3 is made up of 14 amino acids. The CDR3 sequence is CASSPSQGTQPQHF. Written as DNA, the CDR3 is TGTGCCAGCAGTCCATCACAGGGGACTCAGCCCCAGCATTTT.

The sample holds many counts of this clonotype. The genes are TRBV29-1 and TRBJ1-2, with 8 nucleotides matching TRBD1. Germline CDR1 is SQVTM and CDR2 is ANQGSEA. This CDR3 is 14 amino acids long. V trimming: 0 bases; J trimming: 2 bases; junction bases outside the gene matches: 2. CDR3 nucleotide sequence: TGCAGCGTTGAAGATCGGGACAGGAACTATGGCTACACCTTC. Translated: CSVEDRDRNYGYTF.

This clonotype was seen ten or more times. V gene TRBV27 combines with J gene TRBJ2-6; 7 nucleotides align to TRBD1. The CDR3 has 18 residues. V trimming: 7 bases; J trimming: 1 base; junction bases outside the gene matches: 13. The germline V gene encodes CDR1 MNHEY and CDR2 SMNVEV (reference sequence). The CDR3 region is CASTKHMMGQSGANVLTF. In DNA form, the CDR3 reads TGTGCCAGCACTAAACACATGATGGGACAGTCTGGGGCCAACGTCCTGACTTTC. Using reference TRBV27 and TRBJ2-6 for the parts outside the CDR3, the full variable domain is EAQVTQNPRYLITVTGKKLTVTCSQNMNHEYMSWYRQDPGLGLRQIYYSMNVEVTDKGDVPEGYKVSRKEKRNFPLILESPSPNQTSLYFCASTKHMMGQSGANVLTFGAGSRLTVL.

This clonotype was seen many times. The chain couples TRBV7-2 to TRBJ2-5, with 8 bases matching TRBD2. CDR3 length: 14 residues. In germline, CDR1 is SGHTA, CDR2 FQGNSA. V lost 5 bases and J lost 1; bases outside the gene matches: 3. The CDR3 loop is CASSLSGVQETQYF. Here the CDR3 DNA reads TGTGCCAGCAGCCTTAGCGGGGTCCAAGAGACCCAGTACTTC.

This clonotype was observed a handful of times. The chain combines TRBV7-9 with TRBJ2-5; D gene unclear. The CDR3 sequence is 12 residues long. Germline V gene lookup returns CDR1 SEHNR and CDR2 FQNEAQ (reference sequence). V was pared by 5 bases and J by 5 bases, with 9 bases between. This CDR3 is CASSTNDETQYF. The DNA of the CDR3 is TGTGCCAGCAGCACAAACGATGAGACCCAGTACTTC.

This clonotype was counted at least ten times. The V call is TRBV6-1, the J call TRBJ1-2; 7 bases map to TRBD1. This CDR3 spans 14 amino acids. The germline CDR1 and CDR2 sequences are MNHNS and SASEGT. V was clipped by 7 bases and J by 4 bases; unmatched bases: 9. CDR3 in DNA: TGTGCCAGCAAAAAGCCGACAGGGCTCTATGGCTACACCTTC. It translates to CASKKPTGLYGYTF.

V and J are TRBV7-9 and TRBJ1-1, with a tentative D call TRBD1 (5 bases). Germline V gene sequence: CDR1 SEHNR, CDR2 FQNEAQ (reference sequence). V gave up 5 bases and J gave up 3 bases, with 13 bases separating them. The CDR3 is made up of 14 amino acids. This CDR3 reads CASSPTGGDTEAFF. In nucleotides, the CDR3 is TGTGCCAGCAGCCCGACGGGGGGTGACACTGAAGCTTTCTTT.

The sample holds many counts of this clonotype. J is TRBJ2-2 and V is TRBV10-3, with D unclear. V dropped 3 bases and J dropped 1 base, with 9 bases sitting between them. CDR3 size: 15 residues. The germline V gene encodes CDR1 ENHRY and CDR2 SYGVKD. The CDR3 DNA reads as TGTGCCATCAGTGACCCGATAAGGAACACCGGGGAGCTGTTTTTT. It codes for CAISDPIRNTGELFF.

This clonotype was seen many times. The chain joins TRBV20-1 to TRBJ1-2; D might be TRBD1 (6 bases). The V end was cut by 5 bases, the J end by 3 bases, with 13 bases between. CDR1 and CDR2 from the germline V gene are DFQATT and SNEGSKA (reference sequence). The CDR3 has 13 amino acids. As DNA, the CDR3 is TGCAGTGCTCCGTCCGGGGGCGACTATGGCTACACCTTC. It specifies CSAPSGGDYGYTF.

This clonotype has a count of ten or more. This rearrangement joins TRBV6-1 to TRBJ1-5; 7 bases line up with TRBD1. The CDR3 contains 16 residues. Germline V CDR1 and CDR2: MNHNS, SASEGT. J lost 5 bases, V lost 4 bases, and 11 bases had no gene match. Written as DNA, the CDR3 is TGTGCCAGCAGTGCTCACACAGGGGCAATCCATCAGCCCCAGCATTTT. It yields the protein CASSAHTGAIHQPQHF.

This clonotype was counted many times. The chain has TRBV2 and TRBJ2-5; the match to TRBD1 covers 8 bases. The CDR3 is made up of 15 amino acids. CDR1 SNHLY and CDR2 FYNNEI come from the germline V gene. The trim removed 8 bases at V and 0 bases at J, leaving 8 bases unmatched. The CDR3 loop reads CASGQDRGYQETQYF. CDR3 DNA: TGTGCCAGCGGCCAAGACAGGGGATACCAAGAGACCCAGTACTTC.

The V call is TRBV18, the J call TRBJ2-7; weak D call: TRBD1 (6 bases). The CDR3 extends over 12 amino acids. The ends were cut back, 8 bases at V and 3 bases at J, with 11 bases in the middle. Per germline, CDR1 KGHSH and CDR2 LQKENI. CDR3 amino acids: CASAPTGYEQYF. Written as DNA, the CDR3 is TGTGCCAGCGCGCCGACAGGCTACGAGCAGTACTTC.

This clonotype occurred many times. The chain combines TRBV20-1 with TRBJ2-7; D is tentatively TRBD1 or TRBD2 (6 bases each). CDR1 and CDR2 from the germline V gene are DFQATT and SNEGSKA (reference sequence). This CDR3 comprises 12 residues. Trimming pared 8 bases from V and 3 bases from J, leaving 14 bases between. CDR3 bases: TGCAGTTCGGAGGGGGATTTCTACGAGCAGTACTTC. Translation: CSSEGDFYEQYF.

This clonotype was recorded many times. V gene TRBV4-1 combines with J gene TRBJ1-2, with D uncertain. CDR1 is MGHRA and CDR2 is YSYEKL in the germline V gene. Trimming left V 4 bases short and J 8 bases short, with 20 bases between. There are 15 residues in the CDR3. CDR3 in DNA: TGCGCCAGCAGCCCCTTATGGGCTGTGATCGTCGGCTACACCTTC. Its translation: CASSPLWAVIVGYTF.

This clonotype was counted at least ten times. The rearrangement links TRBV24-1 to TRBJ2-5; perhaps D is TRBD1 or TRBD2 (5 bases each). The V end lost 8 bases, the J end lost 5 bases, and 11 bases lay between the germline ends. Per germline, CDR1 KGHDR and CDR2 SFDVKD. The CDR3 runs to 12 residues. The CDR3 loop reads CATNGWGETQYF. In DNA, the CDR3 is TGTGCCACCAATGGATGGGGGGAGACCCAGTACTTC.

In its sample, this clonotype was seen many times. This chain links TRBV10-3 with TRBJ1-5; TRBD1 agrees at 7 bases. V was pared by 2 bases and J by 2 bases, with 6 bases of the junction left unmatched. Germline V CDR1 and CDR2: ENHRY, SYGVKD. The length of the CDR3 is 16 residues. The CDR3 region has the DNA TGTGCCATCAGTGAGGAGGGGGCTGAGGGCAATCAGCCCCAGCATTTT. Protein product: CAISEEGAEGNQPQHF.

This clonotype was seen only a few times. The junction differs from germline at one of its ends, possibly a read error. The chain is built from TRBV4-1 and TRBJ1-1; 8 bases are shared with TRBD1. The CDR3 length is 16 residues. Germline values: CDR1 MGHRA, CDR2 YSYEKL. The CDR3 sequence is CASSQADRGRNTEASF. Here the CDR3 DNA reads TGCGCCAGCAGCCAGGCCGACAGGGGAAGGAACACTGAAGCTTCCTTT.

This clonotype was seen repeatedly, ten times or more. V is TRBV5-5 and J is TRBJ2-7, with a tentative D call TRBD1 (5 bases). The V and J ends lost 0 bases and 5 bases respectively, with 15 bases between them. CDR1 SGHKS and CDR2 YYEKEE come from the germline V gene (reference sequence). This CDR3 region has 15 residues. DNA for the CDR3: TGTGCCAGCAGCTTGGACGGACAAGAACCGGACGAGCAGTACTTC. This gives the protein CASSLDGQEPDEQYF.

For this clonotype: Its ends do not fully match the called genes, so a read error is possible. The V and J genes are TRBV27 and TRBJ1-5, with 9 positions matching TRBD1. The CDR3 runs 14 residues. CDR1 is MNHEY, CDR2 SMNVEV, per germline (reference sequence). The CDR3, as DNA: TGTGCCAGCAGTATCGGGACAGGGTATCAGCCTCAGCATTTT. This codes for CASSIGTGYQPQHF.

This clonotype came up many times. The rearrangement joins TRBV6-2 or TRBV6-3 to TRBJ1-2; 7 nucleotides agree with TRBD1. The trim removed 4 bases at V and 3 bases at J, leaving 5 bases unmatched. The CDR3 contains 14 residues. The germline V gene has CDR1 MNHEY and CDR2 SVGEGT. The CDR3 protein is CASSSPGQYYGYTF. The CDR3 coding sequence is TGTGCCAGCAGTTCGCCGGGACAGTACTATGGCTACACCTTC.

This sequence joins TRBV6-1 and TRBJ1-1, with no clear D. The CDR3 extends over 13 amino acids. Per germline, CDR1 MNHNS and CDR2 SASEGT. The V and J ends lost 5 bases and 3 bases respectively, with 10 bases between them. The CDR3 DNA follows: TGTGCCAGCAGTACAAGCAGAGACACTGAAGCTTTCTTT. It translates to CASSTSRDTEAFF.

In its sample, this clonotype was seen many times. This sequence joins TRBV7-9 and TRBJ1-2; D gene unclear. The V end was cut by 3 bases, the J end by 8 bases, with 10 bases between. Per germline, CDR1 SEHNR and CDR2 FQNEAQ (reference sequence). The CDR3 has 12 amino acids. The CDR3, as DNA: TGTGCCAGCAGCTTCCGGTCTGGGGGCTACACCTTC. Amino acids: CASSFRSGGYTF.

This clonotype has at least ten counts. Written as DNA, the CDR3 is TGTGCCAGCAGTCAGGGCAGGGCCTCTGGAAACACCATATATTTT. Protein: CASSQGRASGNTIYF. This rearrangement joins TRBV12-3 or TRBV12-4 to TRBJ1-3; tentatively, D is TRBD1 (5 bases). The CDR3 spans 15 residues. V dropped 5 bases and J dropped 0 bases, with 11 bases sitting between them.

This clonotype occurred many times. The chain combines TRBV12-3 or TRBV12-4 with TRBJ2-4; 12 bases align to TRBD2. Trimming cost V 6 bases and J 3 bases; bases outside gene matches: 9. CDR3 length: 17 amino acids. The CDR3 region has the DNA TGTGCCAGCAGCCTGAAGGGACTAGCGGGTATCAAAAACATTCAGTACTTC. Encoded protein: CASSLKGLAGIKNIQYF.

This clonotype was found a few times. The chain combines TRBV27 with TRBJ2-5; D tentatively fits TRBD1 or TRBD2 (5 bases each). V shed 5 bases and J shed 4 bases, with 14 bases lying between them. CDR1 is MNHEY and CDR2 is SMNVEV in the germline V gene (reference sequence). This CDR3 is 14 amino acids long. The CDR3 DNA sequence: TGTGCCAGCAGTCCCGGGACCGCCCCAGAGACCCAGTACTTC. It translates to CASSPGTAPETQYF.

The table lists this clonotype with many counts. The CDR3 DNA reads TGTGCCAGCAGCCGGGTGGGGGGAGCGAACACTGAAGCTTTCTTT. This codes for CASSRVGGANTEAFF. V gene TRBV12-3 or TRBV12-4 combines with J gene TRBJ1-1, with D maybe TRBD1 (5 bases). The CDR3 sequence is 15 residues long. Trimming removed 6 bases at V and 1 base at J, with 15 bases between.

J is TRBJ1-3 and V is TRBV11-2; 8 bases line up with TRBD1. The CDR3 length is 16 residues. The germline V gene encodes CDR1 SGHAT and CDR2 FQNNGV. V was pared by 6 bases and J by 0 bases, with 7 bases of the junction left unmatched. The CDR3 DNA follows: TGTGCCAGCAGTCGGACAGGGAACCCCTCTGGAAACACCATATATTTT. This gives the protein CASSRTGNPSGNTIYF.

The J gene is TRBJ1-5, the V gene TRBV30; no firm D call. V lost 2 bases to trimming and J lost 2 bases, with 10 bases between them. The CDR3 contains 14 residues. Germline CDR1 is GTSNPN and CDR2 is SVGIG (reference sequence). Written as DNA, the CDR3 is TGTGCCTGGAGTCCCTTTGGGGGCAATCAGCCCCAGCATTTT. It specifies CAWSPFGGNQPQHF.

This clonotype was counted many times. The chain couples TRBV7-6 to TRBJ2-5; no clear D. V was pared by 2 bases and J by 3 bases, with 7 bases between. There are 13 residues in the CDR3. Germline CDR1 and CDR2: SGHVS and FNYEAQ. The CDR3 reads CASSLFPKETQYF. In DNA form, the CDR3 reads TGTGCCAGCAGCTTATTCCCCAAAGAGACCCAGTACTTC.